These 22 T cell receptor beta chains were sequenced from one sample in a study of cytomegalovirus exposure and HLA in healthy donors (dated by TCRdb to 2016 to 2017). The protocol used for the library was the immunoSEQ multiplex PCR assay. For the multiplex PCR, a mixture combining 60 forward primers for TCR Vbeta segments and 13 reverse primers for TCR Jbeta segments was used. The immuneACCESS repertoire file appears here via TCRdb, limited to in-frame rearrangements. These files lack a portion of the clones; in checked studies, under half of the deficit traces to unresolved V genes, and the cause of the others is not known. The sample records about 190,000 clones, 80% to 90% of which are singletons. The ten biggest clones cover about 2.4% of the sample. The specimen was PBMCs. The receptors were gathered from a male donor in good health and CMV-seronegative.

The chain links TRBV6-5 to TRBJ1-1, with a possible D match to TRBD1 (5 bases). The CDR3 is 15 amino acids. In germline, CDR1 is MNHEY, CDR2 SVGAGI. V was pared by 8 bases and J by 1 base, with 17 bases between. The CDR3, as DNA: TGTGCCAGCCGGGTTAGGGGTTTCCCGAACACTGAAGCTTTCTTT. Its translation: CASRVRGFPNTEAFF.

In DNA, the CDR3 is TGCGCCAGCAGCCAAGATAGGGCAGGGTTTGAGACCCAGTACTTC. Amino acid sequence: CASSQDRAGFETQYF. The chain joins TRBV4-1 to TRBJ2-5, with a weak D call TRBD1 (5 bases). This CDR3 region has 15 residues. In germline, CDR1 is MGHRA, CDR2 YSYEKL. Trimming removed 0 bases from V and 5 bases from J, with 13 bases in between.

The V gene is TRBV27, the J gene TRBJ2-2; D is perhaps TRBD2 (7 bases). The CDR3 totals 19 residues. Between the trimmed V and J ends, which lost 7 bases and 3 bases, there was a span of 27 bases. Germline V gene sequence: CDR1 MNHEY, CDR2 SMNVEV (reference sequence). CDR3 DNA sequence: TGTGCCAGCAACCGACAGGCGACGCGACTAGCCGAAGACACCGGGGAGCTGTTTTTT. Translating gives CASNRQATRLAEDTGELFF.

The chain combines TRBV11-3 with TRBJ2-7; TRBD1 agrees at 9 bases. Germline-derived CDR1 and CDR2 are SGHNT and YENEEA. The CDR3 sequence is 18 residues long. V gave up 1 base and J gave up 2 bases; unmatched junction bases: 12. CDR3 region: CASSLGGTGTGKAYEQYF. The CDR3 DNA is TGTGCCAGCAGCTTAGGGGGTACCGGGACAGGGAAAGCCTACGAGCAGTACTTC.

The J gene is TRBJ2-5, the V gene TRBV7-6; a possible D gene is TRBD2 (5 bases). Trimming took off 3 bases at V and 7 bases at J, with 12 bases between the two ends. CDR1 and CDR2 from the germline V gene are SGHVS and FNYEAQ. The CDR3 is 13 residues long. The CDR3 reads CASSFGISATQYF. The CDR3 coding sequence is TGTGCCAGCAGCTTCGGGATCTCGGCGACCCAGTACTTC.

J is TRBJ2-7 and V is TRBV28; 7 positions agree with TRBD2. From germline, CDR1 is MDHEN and CDR2 SYDVKM. This CDR3 comprises 14 residues. Trimming removed 6 bases from V and 5 bases from J; junction bases left unmatched: 10. This CDR3 reads CASSPGGSSHEQYF. CDR3 DNA sequence: TGTGCCAGCAGCCCGGGCGGGAGTTCCCACGAGCAGTACTTC.

The rearrangement joins TRBV28 to TRBJ2-5; 9 bases are a match to TRBD1. The DNA end lines up better with TRBJ2-7; the J call may be wrong. The CDR3 covers 18 residues. The germline V gene has CDR1 MDHEN and CDR2 SYDVKM. The CDR3 DNA reads as TGTGCCAGCAGTTTATCTGGACTTGGGACAGGGTCGGGGTACGAGCAGTACTTC. Translation gives CASSLSGLGTGSGYEQYF.

This chain links TRBV7-6 with TRBJ2-7, with TRBD2 matching 10 bases. The CDR3 spans 15 residues. From germline, CDR1 is SGHVS and CDR2 FNYEAQ. Trimming cost V 1 base and J 1 base; bases outside gene matches: 1. Here the CDR3 reads CASSLGTSGSYEQYF. Written as DNA, the CDR3 is TGTGCCAGCAGCTTAGGGACTAGCGGTTCCTACGAGCAGTACTTC.

The chain carries TRBV15 and TRBJ2-3; the D gene is possibly TRBD2 (5 bases). This CDR3 has 13 residues. Germline assignment: CDR1 LNHNV and CDR2 YYDKDF (reference sequence). The V end was cut by 8 bases, the J end by 1 base, with 10 bases between. The CDR3: CATGVGGTDTQYF. The CDR3 bases are TGTGCCACCGGGGTCGGGGGCACAGATACGCAGTATTTT.

This chain links TRBV9 with TRBJ1-2; 11 nucleotides line up with TRBD1. The CDR3 loop spans 13 amino acids. Losses at the gene ends were 5 bases for V and 7 bases for J; bases not matched to a gene: 4. From germline, CDR1 is SGDLS and CDR2 YYNGEE. CDR3 in amino acids: CASRGQGVFGYTF. In nucleotides, the CDR3 is TGTGCCAGCAGGGGACAGGGGGTTTTTGGCTACACCTTC.

The chain carries TRBV5-1 and TRBJ2-6; D is perhaps TRBD1 (6 bases). Trimming cost V 2 bases and J 1 base, with 10 bases left between them. Germline V lookup: CDR1 SGHRS, CDR2 YFSETQ. The CDR3 is 16 amino acids. The CDR3 is CASSLKGVSGANVLTF. The CDR3 DNA follows: TGCGCCAGCAGCTTAAAGGGGGTGTCTGGGGCCAACGTCCTGACTTTC.

The sample holds a few counts of this clone. The chain uses TRBV7-8 and TRBJ1-1; D not resolved. There are 13 residues in the CDR3. The germline V gene encodes CDR1 SGHVS and CDR2 FQNEAQ. Trimming took 3 bases from V and 3 from J, leaving 8 bases between them. DNA for the CDR3: TGTGCCAGCAGCTTCGGGATATACACTGAAGCTTTCTTT. It specifies CASSFGIYTEAFF.

The genes are TRBV7-2 and TRBJ2-3; 9 bases are shared with TRBD1. The CDR3 sequence is 15 residues long. Germline V gene sequence: CDR1 SGHTA, CDR2 FQGNSA. The junction had 8 bases not matched to a gene; V was cut back by 5 bases and J by 5 bases. The CDR3 loop is CASSLDRGSRDTQYF. Here the CDR3 DNA reads TGTGCCAGCAGCCTAGACAGGGGGAGTCGAGATACGCAGTATTTT.

This clone was counted at least ten times. The chain is built from TRBV19 and TRBJ2-3, with 7 bases that match TRBD2. CDR1 is LNHDA, CDR2 SQIVND, per germline (reference sequence). This CDR3 is built from 16 residues. Trimming took 2 bases from V and 2 from J; bases not matched to a gene: 7. CDR3 DNA: TGTGCCAGTAGTATACGGGCGGGGGTATACACAGATACGCAGTATTTT. Its translation is CASSIRAGVYTDTQYF.

This chain links TRBV7-9 with TRBJ2-1; weak D call: TRBD2 (6 bases). There are 14 residues in the CDR3. Germline loops: CDR1 SEHNR, CDR2 FQNEAQ (reference sequence). V was pared by 5 bases and J by 4 bases, with 12 bases between. The DNA for the CDR3 is TGTGCCAGCAGCCCCAGCGGGCCTTACAATGAGCAGTTCTTC. Translated, it gives CASSPSGPYNEQFF.

The rearrangement uses TRBV9 and TRBJ2-1; 8 positions match TRBD2. V shed 4 bases and J 4 bases; nucleotides not matched to a gene: 10. CDR3 size: 16 residues. Germline V gene lookup returns CDR1 SGDLS and CDR2 YYNGEE. CDR3 DNA sequence: TGTGCCAGCAGCCCAGGGATTAGCGGGGCTTACAATGAGCAGTTCTTC. Translating it yields CASSPGISGAYNEQFF.

The chain is built from TRBV9 and TRBJ2-5, with D perhaps matching TRBD2 (6 bases). The V gene lost 3 bases and the J gene lost 4 bases, with 13 bases spanning the gap. Germline V lookup: CDR1 SGDLS, CDR2 YYNGEE. The CDR3 covers 14 residues. The DNA for the CDR3 is TGTGCCAGCAGCGAGGGAGGACCAGGAGAGACCCAGTACTTC. Translating gives CASSEGGPGETQYF.

This clone has a single count. The rearrangement uses TRBV5-6 and TRBJ2-3; 12 nucleotides line up with TRBD2. V lost 3 bases and J lost 0; bases outside the gene matches: 5. The CDR3 has 17 residues. The germline CDR1 and CDR2 sequences are SGHDT and YYEEEE. The CDR3 nucleotides are TGTGCCAGCAGCTACCTACTAGCGGGGGGCAGCACAGATACGCAGTATTTT. It translates to CASSYLLAGGSTDTQYF. Full variable domain (rest looked up from reference TRBV5-6 and TRBJ2-3): DAGVTQSPTHLIKTRGQQVTLRCSPKSGHDTVSWYQQALGQGPQFIFQYYEEEERQRGNFPDRFSGHQFPNYSSELNVNALLLGDSALYLCASSYLLAGGSTDTQYFGPGTRLTVL.

The chain carries TRBV4-3 and TRBJ1-2; no firm D call. This CDR3 has 13 residues. Trimming left V 2 bases short and J 2 bases short, with 6 bases between. Germline CDR1 LGHNA, CDR2 YSLEER. The CDR3 region is CASSQPGNYGYTF. In DNA, the CDR3 is TGCGCCAGCAGCCAACCGGGAAACTATGGCTACACCTTC.

This chain joins TRBV7-8 and TRBJ2-2, with D maybe TRBD2 (5 bases). CDR1 SGHVS and CDR2 FQNEAQ come from the germline V gene. The CDR3 loop spans 16 amino acids. Trimming removed 6 bases from V and 1 base from J, with 15 bases in between. The CDR3 DNA sequence: TGTGCCAGCAGGGAGAGGCCAGGAGGGAACACCGGGGAGCTGTTTTTT. This encodes CASRERPGGNTGELFF.

The chain carries TRBV7-7 and TRBJ2-1; D may be TRBD2 (6 bases). The V and J ends lost 3 bases and 2 bases respectively, with 11 bases between them. The CDR3 extends over 15 amino acids. The germline CDR1 and CDR2 sequences are SSHAT and FNYEAQ (reference sequence). CDR3 DNA sequence: TGTGCCAGCAGCTTTAATAGGGAGGCCTACAATGAGCAGTTCTTC. Protein product: CASSFNREAYNEQFF.

CDR3 amino acids: CAILTEGPNTGELFF. The CDR3 coding sequence is TGTGCCATCCTGACGGAGGGACCGAACACCGGGGAGCTGTTTTTT. This chain joins TRBV10-3 and TRBJ2-2; TRBD2 might be the D (6 bases). V lost 8 bases to trimming and J lost 0 bases, with 13 bases between them. Germline values: CDR1 ENHRY, CDR2 SYGVKD. This CDR3 is 15 amino acids long.